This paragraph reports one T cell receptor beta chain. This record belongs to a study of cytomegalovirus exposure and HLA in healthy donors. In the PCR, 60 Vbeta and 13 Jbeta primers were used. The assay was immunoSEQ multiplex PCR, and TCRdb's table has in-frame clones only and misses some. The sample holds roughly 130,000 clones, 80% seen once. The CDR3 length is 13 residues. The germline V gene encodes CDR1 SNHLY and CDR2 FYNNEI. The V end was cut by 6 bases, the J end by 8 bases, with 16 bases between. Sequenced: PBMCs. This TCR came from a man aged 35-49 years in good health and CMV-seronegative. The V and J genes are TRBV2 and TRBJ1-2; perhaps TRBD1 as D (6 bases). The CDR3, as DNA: TGTGCCAGCAGCCCCGGGACATGGATCGGCTACACCTTC. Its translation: CASSPGTWIGYTF.